This entry describes one T cell receptor beta chain. The antigen is not known. CD45RO+ cells were combined with CCR7-negative CD45RA+ TemRA cells to form CD8 memory. The data were taken from a study of shared clonotypes between healthy human individuals. Overall study findings and caveats: Shared across a handful of donors were about 4.6% of the naive CD4 clonotypes. Read depth was anticipated to influence clonotype sharing among donors.

Germline CDR1 and CDR2: SNHLY and FYNNEI. The CDR3 runs 17 residues. V shed 1 base and J 6 bases; nucleotides not matched to a gene: 12. In the original workflow: Filtering differed because ImmunoSEQ produced junction-only sequences that carried no quality scores. Profiled with immunoSEQ multiplex PCR; TCRdb holds only in-frame clones, not every one. Clone size and the V and J calls come from that table; the DNA yielded D and trimming. The top ten clones hold about a quarter of a sample with approximately 100,000 clones, 68% of them seen once. The source is a woman younger than 45 in good health. This chain uses TRBV2 with TRBJ2-1; 7 bases line up with TRBD2. Sample: memory CD8+ T cells sorted from blood. As for subset: CD45RO+ cells pooled with CCR7-negative TemRA cells. The CDR3 protein is CASSEEVGGRGSNEQFF. The CDR3 region has the DNA TGTGCCAGCAGTGAAGAGGTCGGCGGGAGAGGAAGCAATGAGCAGTTCTTC.